Below are 10 T cell receptor beta chains sequenced from a single sample in a study of control samples from healthy donors and cancer patients. TCRdb keeps only in-frame clones here, not all; method: immunoSEQ multiplex PCR. This table holds about 190,000 clones, roughly nine tenths found once. Material: blood. Every receptor here comes from a man under 40 in good health.

The chain employs TRBV2 and TRBJ1-5, with 7 bases identical to TRBD1. The CDR3 is made up of 15 amino acids. J gave up 0 bases and V 3 bases, and 2 bases lay outside the gene matches. Germline CDR1 is SNHLY and CDR2 is FYNNEI. In DNA form, the CDR3 reads TGTGCCAGCAGTGAGGGACAGCATAGCAATCAGCCCCAGCATTTT. Translation: CASSEGQHSNQPQHF.

This chain uses TRBV6-1 with TRBJ2-3, with 11 nucleotides matching TRBD2. Looked up from germline, CDR1 is MNHNS and CDR2 is SASEGT. V gave up 4 bases and J gave up 0 bases; unmatched junction bases: 6. There are 17 residues in the CDR3. CDR3 sequence reads: CASSALAGVTSTDTQYF. The DNA of the CDR3 is TGTGCCAGCAGTGCACTAGCGGGGGTTACTAGCACAGATACGCAGTATTTT.

The chain joins TRBV10-3 to TRBJ1-1; D is unresolved. The V end was cut by 2 bases, the J end by 1 base, with 5 bases between. CDR3 length: 13 amino acids. The germline gives CDR1 ENHRY, CDR2 SYGVKD. The CDR3 region has the DNA TGTGCCATCAGTGAGCTCGCGAACACTGAAGCTTTCTTT. This encodes CAISELANTEAFF.

The V gene is TRBV15, the J gene TRBJ2-6; possible D gene TRBD1, 6 bases. V was cut by 0 bases and J by 4 bases, with 16 bases left in between. There are 18 residues in the CDR3. Looked up from germline, CDR1 is LNHNV and CDR2 is YYDKDF (reference sequence). The CDR3, as DNA: TGTGCCACCAGCAGAGATCTTGGGACAACGTCCGGGGCCAACGTCCTGACTTTC. Encoded protein: CATSRDLGTTSGANVLTF.

J is TRBJ1-4 and V is TRBV10-2; D unresolved. Trimming cost V 3 bases and J 4 bases, with 12 bases left between them. This CDR3 is 15 amino acids long. CDR1 is WSHSY, CDR2 SAAADI, per germline. CDR3 coding DNA: TGCGCCAGCAGTGACCAGGCGGGCCGTAATGAAAAACTGTTTTTT. Its protein product is CASSDQAGRNEKLFF.

This chain joins TRBV9 and TRBJ1-3, with 9 bases aligning to TRBD1. The V segment lost 0 bases and the J segment 1 base; nucleotides outside the gene matches: 5. CDR3 size: 17 residues. Per germline, CDR1 SGDLS and CDR2 YYNGEE. CDR3 loop: CASSVAGQGTSGNTIYF. CDR3 sequence (DNA): TGTGCCAGCAGCGTAGCGGGACAGGGAACTTCTGGAAACACCATATATTTT.

This chain links TRBV5-1 with TRBJ1-1, with D possibly TRBD1 on 6 matching bases. V was clipped by 4 bases and J by 6 bases, with 13 bases between them. Germline lookup yields CDR1 SGHRS and CDR2 YFSETQ. The CDR3 covers 13 residues. CDR3 sequence: CASSPLQGPEAFF. For the CDR3, the DNA is TGCGCCAGCAGCCCCCTACAGGGTCCTGAAGCTTTCTTT.

This chain uses TRBV28 with TRBJ1-2; TRBD1 aligns across 11 bases. The CDR3 length is 16 residues. Germline V CDR1 and CDR2: MDHEN, SYDVKM. With 4 bases clipped from V and 8 bases from J, the junction kept 12 bases outside the gene matches. CDR3 nucleotides: TGTGCCAGCAGTTCCTTACAAGGACAGGGGGCACGCGGCTACACCTTC. It yields the protein CASSSLQGQGARGYTF.

V is TRBV9 and J is TRBJ1-3; no reliable D call. Germline V CDR1 and CDR2: SGDLS, YYNGEE. CDR3 length: 15 amino acids. V was pared by 3 bases and J by 0 bases, with 10 bases between. CDR3 sequence (DNA): TGTGCCAGCAGCGGGCCCGGGGTCTCTGGAAACACCATATATTTT. Translation gives CASSGPGVSGNTIYF.

This clone was seen a few times. The chain's CDR3 is CASSSGPQRDTQYF. CDR3 DNA: TGTGCCAGCAGCTCCGGGCCCCAAAGGGATACGCAGTATTTT. The V call is TRBV5-8, the J call TRBJ2-3; unclear D gene. With 3 bases removed from V and 6 bases from J, the gap between germline ends came to 14 bases. The CDR3 spans 14 residues. In germline, CDR1 is SGHTS, CDR2 YDEGEE.